The sequence of this TCR beta chain was determined in a study of blood T cell repertoires in COVID-19. Germline loops: CDR1 SEHNR, CDR2 FQNEAQ (reference sequence). The CDR3 spans 12 residues. V trimming: 5 bases; J trimming: 5 bases; junction bases outside the gene matches: 1. Data came from immunoSEQ multiplex PCR; TCRdb stores just in-frame clones and leaves some out. The top ten clones hold approximately 1.9% of a sample with roughly 78,000 clones, around nine tenths of them seen once. Sequenced material: peripheral blood. The origin of this receptor is a woman aged 55-69 years with acute or convalescent COVID-19. The chain recombines TRBV7-9 with TRBJ2-5, with 8 bases fitting TRBD1. The CDR3 sequence is CASSRQGETQYF. CDR3 in DNA: TGTGCCAGCAGCCGACAGGGGGAGACCCAGTACTTC.